Presented here are 29 T cell receptor beta chains from one specimen sequenced in a study of spatial heterogeneity in lung cancer. Study-level findings and limits: The study found that expanded intratumoral alpha and beta TCR counts tracked tumor mutation counts.

These receptors' targets are unknown. Time point of the sample: sample taken at primary tumor resection. Each CDR3 protein is one row after TCRdb ran MiXCR on the 5' RACE reads. The repertoire includes 9,000 to 10,000 distinct CDR3 sequences, 2.9% of them detected once, and around 15% sits in the top ten. Here the sequenced sample was lung tumor tissue, taken at surgery. The origin of the receptors is a male donor with early-stage non-small cell lung cancer.

On this clonotype: A much larger clone differs from this one at a single base, so this may be a read error. V and J are TRBV6-5 and TRBJ2-3; the match to TRBD2 covers 11 bases. The CDR3 consists of 18 residues. CDR1 is MNHEY, CDR2 SVGAGI, per germline. The CDR3 DNA reads TGTGCCAACAGTTTCTCGGGACGAGGGACTAGCGGATCAGATACGCAGTATTTT. This sequence encodes CANSFSGRGTSGSDTQYF.

This clonotype was seen repeatedly, ten times or more. The V call is TRBV20-1, the J call TRBJ2-3; TRBD2 aligns across 8 bases. V lost 1 base, J lost 6 bases, and 6 bases stayed unmatched. The length of the CDR3 is 14 residues. CDR1 and CDR2 (germline): DFQATT, SNEGSKA (reference sequence). The CDR3 spells CSARVRGARDTQYF. The CDR3 nucleotides are TGCAGTGCTAGAGTGCGGGGGGCACGCGATACGCAGTATTTT.

This clonotype came up a few times. This may be a read error, as it is one base from a much larger clone. The V gene is TRBV24-1, the J gene TRBJ1-2, with TRBD1 matching 11 bases. Germline V lookup: CDR1 KGHDR, CDR2 SFDVKD. The CDR3 sequence is 13 residues long. CDR3 nucleotide sequence: TGTGCCACCAGTGAGGACAGGGGGCATGGCTACAACTTC. Translated: CATSEDRGHGYNF.

This clonotype appeared a few times. A much larger clone differs from this one at a single base, so this may be a read error. This chain connects TRBV6-4 to TRBJ1-5, with D hard to call. The J call may be mistaken, given a closer DNA end match to TRBJ2-3. In germline, CDR1 is MRHNA, CDR2 SNTAGT. The CDR3 is made up of 13 amino acids. The CDR3 reads CASSGDSNQPQYF. CDR3 nucleotides: TGTGCCAGCAGTGGAGATAGCAATCAGCCCCAGTATTTT.

This clonotype appeared many times. The chain has TRBV29-1 and TRBJ2-5; D unclear. CDR1 and CDR2 (germline): SQVTM, ANQGSEA. Trimming pared 4 bases from V and 2 bases from J, leaving 11 bases between. This CDR3 has 13 residues. The CDR3 loop reads CSVGRAFQETQYF. The CDR3 nucleotides read TGCAGCGTTGGCCGCGCGTTTCAAGAGACCCAGTACTTC.

This clonotype was counted at least ten times. The chain has TRBV7-6 and TRBJ2-7; D is possibly TRBD2 (5 bases). The CDR3 runs to 13 residues. Trimming pared 0 bases from V and 2 bases from J, leaving 5 bases between. Germline assignment: CDR1 SGHVS and CDR2 FNYEAQ. The CDR3 DNA is TGTGCCAGCAGCTTAGCCGGGGCCTACGAGCAGTACTTC. Translation: CASSLAGAYEQYF.

Many counts were recorded for this clonotype. The chain joins TRBV20-1 to TRBJ2-3; D unclear. V lost 5 bases to trimming and J lost 2 bases, with 11 bases between them. The CDR3 length is 13 residues. The germline gives CDR1 DFQATT, CDR2 SNEGSKA (reference sequence). The CDR3 protein is CSAPLRATDTQYF. In DNA form, the CDR3 reads TGCAGTGCTCCTCTTCGGGCCACAGATACGCAGTATTTT.

This clonotype was found many times. The V and J genes are TRBV6-5 and TRBJ1-1, with unresolved D. The CDR3 runs to 12 residues. Germline V gene data show CDR1 as MNHEY and CDR2 as SVGAGI. V lost 0 bases and J 8 bases, leaving 7 bases between the germline ends. CDR3 in amino acids: CASSYSVGEAFF. For the CDR3, the DNA is TGTGCCAGCAGTTACTCTGTAGGAGAAGCTTTCTTT.

In its sample, this clonotype ranks as medium-sized (0.01 to 0.1%). The chain couples TRBV12-3 or TRBV12-4 to TRBJ1-5; tentative D call: TRBD1 (6 bases). This CDR3 spans 14 amino acids. V lost 3 bases to trimming and J lost 7 bases, with 13 bases between them. CDR3 coding DNA: TGTGCCAGCAGTTTCCAGGGGTCGCAACAGCCCCAGCATTTT. Its translation: CASSFQGSQQPQHF.

This clonotype was counted between two and nine times. V is TRBV11-2 and J is TRBJ2-5, with TRBD1 identical over 9 bases. The CDR3 is 15 amino acids. Per germline, CDR1 SGHAT and CDR2 FQNNGV. V dropped 4 bases and J dropped 4; count of bases not matched to a gene: 7. The CDR3 nucleotides read TGTGCCAGCAGCTCCCGACAGGGGGGTCTAGAGACCCAGTACTTC. Its translation is CASSSRQGGLETQYF.

This clonotype was observed at least ten times. The J gene is TRBJ1-2, the V gene TRBV6-5; D is perhaps TRBD1 (6 bases). CDR1 and CDR2 (germline): MNHEY, SVGAGI. Trimming pared 0 bases from V and 13 bases from J, leaving 18 bases between. The CDR3 extends over 14 amino acids. The CDR3 bases are TGTGCCAGCAGTTACTCCCGGGGCCAGGGGATAACCACCTTC. Translated: CASSYSRGQGITTF.

This clonotype came up a few times. The chain employs TRBV6-4 and TRBJ2-3; TRBD2 matches 7 bases. The CDR3 is made up of 16 amino acids. CDR1 MRHNA and CDR2 SNTAGT come from the germline V gene. V was clipped by 8 bases and J by 2 bases; unmatched bases: 13. The CDR3 DNA reads as TGTGCCAGCGGCCTGAGGCGGCTAGCGGTCACAGATACGCAGTATTTT. Its protein product is CASGLRRLAVTDTQYF.

Turning to this clonotype: Since the CDR3 does not end with the conserved phenylalanine or tryptophan, this likely comes from a read error. The rearrangement joins TRBV4-3 to TRBJ1-1; D unclear. The ends were cut back, 0 bases at V and 4 bases at J, with 18 bases in the middle. CDR3 length: 17 amino acids. CDR1 and CDR2 from the germline V gene are LGHNA and YSLEER. CDR3 in DNA: TGCGCCAGCAGCCAAGAAGCGGTAGGATCCGAGAGCACTGAAGCTTTCCTT. This encodes CASSQEAVGSESTEAFL.

This clonotype was observed at least ten times. The DNA of the CDR3 is TGTGCCAGCAGTTTATGGACGGGACAGGGAGTTGAAAAACTGTTTTTT. This gives the protein CASSLWTGQGVEKLFF. The gene calls are TRBV28 and TRBJ1-4, with 9 bases lining up with TRBD1. CDR1 is MDHEN and CDR2 is SYDVKM in the germline V gene. The CDR3 extends over 16 amino acids. V was pared by 0 bases and J by 7 bases, with 6 bases of the junction left unmatched.

The table lists this clonotype with many counts. J is TRBJ1-2 and V is TRBV6-5; D gene uncertain. Germline loops: CDR1 MNHEY, CDR2 SVGAGI. Trimming left V 4 bases short and J 8 bases short, with 11 bases between. The CDR3 sequence is 12 residues long. In nucleotides, the CDR3 is TGTGCCAGCAGTTCCGACTCGTGGGGCTACACCTTC. This codes for CASSSDSWGYTF.

This clonotype was observed at least ten times. The chain uses TRBV19 and TRBJ2-7; D could derive from TRBD1 or TRBD2 (6 bases each). With 4 bases removed from V and 2 bases from J, the gap between germline ends came to 18 bases. The CDR3 runs 16 residues. Per germline, CDR1 LNHDA and CDR2 SQIVND (reference sequence). The DNA for the CDR3 is TGTGCCAGTAGTAACCGTGGGACAAGGGGGGCCTACGAGCAGTACTTC. As protein: CASSNRGTRGAYEQYF.

There are many counts of this clonotype. The chain is built from TRBV12-3 or TRBV12-4 and TRBJ1-2, with 8 bases matching TRBD1. The ends lost 6 bases at V and 8 bases at J; junction bases unmatched: 5. This CDR3 spans 12 amino acids. The chain's CDR3 is CASRAGQGGYTF. DNA for the CDR3: TGTGCCAGCAGGGCAGGACAGGGAGGCTACACCTTC.

This clonotype was seen ten or more times. This sequence joins TRBV20-1 and TRBJ2-3, with unresolved D. Trimming removed 3 bases from V and 4 bases from J, with 8 bases in between. This CDR3 spans 12 amino acids. From germline, CDR1 is DFQATT and CDR2 SNEGSKA (reference sequence). The CDR3 reads CSARWAADTQYF. CDR3 sequence (DNA): TGCAGTGCTAGGTGGGCAGCAGATACGCAGTATTTT.

This clonotype is deemed medium-sized. The rearrangement links TRBV7-9 to TRBJ1-1; D ambiguous. The V gene lost 5 bases and the J gene lost 0 bases, with 7 bases spanning the gap. CDR1 and CDR2 (germline): SEHNR, FQNEAQ (reference sequence). This CDR3 is built from 13 residues. CDR3 in amino acids: CASSLDMNTEAFF. CDR3 sequence (DNA): TGTGCCAGCAGCCTAGACATGAACACTGAAGCTTTCTTT.

This clonotype was observed at least ten times. The genes are TRBV14 and TRBJ2-5, with unresolved D. CDR1 is SGHDN and CDR2 is FVKESK in the germline V gene. Trimming pared 3 bases from V and 0 bases from J, leaving 11 bases between. The CDR3 contains 15 residues. In nucleotides, the CDR3 is TGTGCCAGCAGCCACTGGACCCCGTACCAAGAGACCCAGTACTTC. It yields the protein CASSHWTPYQETQYF.

This clonotype was seen at least ten times. This chain uses TRBV29-1 with TRBJ1-2; weak D call: TRBD1 (6 bases). Trimming cost V 8 bases and J 10 bases, with 20 bases left between them. The CDR3 is made up of 12 amino acids. Germline V CDR1 and CDR2: SQVTM, ANQGSEA. The CDR3 coding sequence is TGCAGCCTACAACCCGGACAGCGACACTACACCTTC. It translates to CSLQPGQRHYTF.

This clonotype is a singleton in its sample. This may be a read error, as it is one base from a much larger clone. J is TRBJ1-5 and V is TRBV23-1; D perhaps matches TRBD1 (5 bases). TRBV23-1 has ORF status, its function being uncertain. The CDR3 extends over 17 amino acids. V was clipped by 5 bases and J by 8 bases, with 25 bases between them. The CDR3 is CASSTMGLSPPGEPQHF. In nucleotides, the CDR3 is TGCGCCAGCAGTACAATGGGGTTGTCCCCCCCGGGGGAGCCCCAGCATTTT.

At least ten counts were recorded for this clonotype. This chain links TRBV4-3 with TRBJ1-1; D unresolved. This CDR3 comprises 13 residues. V was cut by 0 bases and J by 8 bases, with 10 bases left in between. The V gene's germline CDR1 is LGHNA and CDR2 YSLEER. In DNA form, the CDR3 reads TGCGCCAGCAGCCAAGATCTCCGGGTCGAAGCTTTCTTT. This codes for CASSQDLRVEAFF.

By frequency in the sample, this clonotype is medium-sized. This chain uses TRBV19 with TRBJ2-7; D may correspond to TRBD1 or TRBD2 (6 bases each). Trimming took 5 bases from V and 7 from J, leaving 9 bases between them. This CDR3 has 11 amino acids. Germline V gene data show CDR1 as LNHDA and CDR2 as SQIVND (reference sequence). CDR3 sequence reads: CASSGGQEQYF. CDR3 sequence (DNA): TGTGCCAGTAGTGGGGGGCAGGAGCAGTACTTC.

V usage is TRBV6-2 or TRBV6-3 and J usage is TRBJ2-7; tentative D call: TRBD2 (5 bases). The CDR3 runs to 15 residues. Germline V CDR1 and CDR2: MNHEY, SVGEGT. V gave up 2 bases and J gave up 0 bases, with 11 bases separating them. This CDR3 reads CASSYGVGGSYEQYF. The CDR3 nucleotides are TGTGCCAGCAGTTACGGGGTAGGAGGCTCCTACGAGCAGTACTTC.

Many counts were recorded for this clonotype. The chain has TRBV4-3 and TRBJ2-2; weak D call: TRBD1 (5 bases). Germline V gene lookup returns CDR1 LGHNA and CDR2 YSLEER. The CDR3 is 16 residues long. Trimming took off 4 bases at V and 5 bases at J, with 17 bases between the two ends. CDR3 sequence: CASSPDKAGNTGELFF. CDR3 nucleotides: TGCGCCAGCAGCCCCGACAAAGCAGGGAATACCGGGGAGCTGTTTTTT.

This clonotype was seen many times. V and J are TRBV20-1 and TRBJ2-6, with TRBD1 matching 8 bases. In germline, CDR1 is DFQATT, CDR2 SNEGSKA (reference sequence). There are 17 residues in the CDR3. The junction had 10 bases not matched to a gene; V was cut back by 6 bases and J by 0 bases. The CDR3 sequence: CSAKDQGANSGANVLTF. The CDR3 coding sequence is TGCAGTGCGAAAGACCAGGGGGCGAACTCTGGGGCCAACGTCCTGACTTTC.

This clonotype is judged medium-sized. The chain carries TRBV10-3 and TRBJ1-6; TRBD1 matches 9 bases. The ends lost 7 bases at V and 9 bases at J; junction bases unmatched: 7. The CDR3 totals 14 residues. Germline V lookup: CDR1 ENHRY, CDR2 SYGVKD. The CDR3 here is CAITPGQGISPLHF. CDR3 DNA: TGTGCCATCACTCCGGGACAGGGTATTTCACCCCTCCACTTT.

As regards this clonotype: This may arise from a read error, as a much more abundant clone is one base away. The V call is TRBV11-2, the J call TRBJ2-3; the D gene is possibly TRBD1 (5 bases). The DNA end favors TRBJ1-5, so the J call may be wrong. There are 15 residues in the CDR3. Germline V lookup: CDR1 SGHAT, CDR2 FQNNGV. The CDR3 DNA sequence: TGTGCCAGCAGCGGCCCCCGGGACTTAACAGATACGCAGCATTTT. Protein sequence: CASSGPRDLTDTQHF.